The sample holds a few counts of the clone carrying this T cell receptor (beta chain). Its target is not known. The donor group consisted entirely of healthy Caucasians. TCRdb fed the 5' RACE reads into MiXCR, producing one record per CDR3 protein. In the table there are more than 650,000 distinct CDR3 sequences, approximately 6% of which are singletons. The data were taken from a study of identical twins. Per the germline V gene, CDR1 is SGHRS and CDR2 is YFSETQ. The V end lost 4 bases, the J end lost 2 bases, and 10 bases lay between the germline ends. CDR3 length equals 13 residues. Findings of the study overall: Out-of-frame alpha sequences shared by twins were enriched for low generation probability. Part of the zero-insertion signal could reflect confounding by invariant MAIT and iNKT cells. The study reached conclusions through statistical analysis that was cross-sectional, not following the same donors.

The sequence derives from a man between 18 and 35 years old in good health. Sequencing was done on a sample of naive T cells sorted from blood. The rearrangement uses TRBV5-1 and TRBJ2-7; weak D call: TRBD2 (5 bases). CDR3 DNA: TGCGCCAGCAGCGAAGGACTTGCCTACGAGCAGTACGTC. Protein: CASSEGLAYEQYV.